This T cell receptor beta chain was identified in a study of T cells in Graves' hyperthyroidism and ophthalmopathy. There are 14 residues in the CDR3. The germline V and J ends were trimmed by 5 bases and 5 bases, with 15 bases remaining between them. This clonotype was observed a handful of times. TCR beta CDR3 region amplification was performed from RNA transcripts. Initially, a first-round RT-PCR of the TCR CDR3 employed the HTBI primer set. Via MiXCR, TCRdb re-called the multiplex PCR reads, giving one row per CDR3 protein. This sample yields some 600,000 distinct CDR3 sequences, of which 46% are seen a single time; roughly 8.2% belongs to the top ten.

The source is a woman aged 18-29 years with Graves' hyperthyroidism. The V call is TRBV12-3 or TRBV12-4, the J call TRBJ1-2; unclear D gene. Sequenced sample: peripheral blood or thyroid tissue (not recorded which). This CDR3 is CASSKITDFYGYTF. The DNA for the CDR3 is TGTGCCAGCAGTAAGATCACGGATTTTTATGGCTACACCTTC.